Each of the 8 T cell receptor beta chains below was sequenced from the same sample in a study of CD8+ T cells in alopecia areata. Markers used for sorting pooled cutaneous lymph node cells were CD4, CD8alpha, NKG2D, NKG2ACE and others. Investigators isolated RNA and reverse transcribed it into cDNA to act as the sequencing template. This table comes from immunoSEQ multiplex PCR, and its TCRdb copy is limited to in-frame clones, with some not included. The sample has 290,000 or so clones, none seen only once. Sample: CD4+ T cells sorted from a lymph node. These receptors were obtained from a C3H/HeJ mouse with alopecia areata. The strain's MHC haplotype is H2-k.

Only a few counts were recorded for this clone. Gene names refer to mouse genes. From the germline J gene comes the end of the CDR3, since the read stops 4 residues before it. This sample also contains other DNA sequences that code for the same CDR3. This rearrangement joins TRBV19 to TRBJ1-1, with 8 bases aligning to TRBD1. With 5 bases clipped from V and 4 bases from J, the junction kept 4 bases outside the gene matches. Germline V lookup: CDR1 FNHDT, CDR2 SITEND (reference sequence). The length of the CDR3 is 13 residues. The DNA read from the CDR3 is TGTGCCAGCAGCACAGGGGGGGGCACA. It codes for CASSTGGGT. The complete CDR3 reads CASSTGGGTEVFF.

In the case of this clone: Gene names denote mouse genes. The read stops 4 residues short of the end of the CDR3; the missing end is completed from the germline J gene. This chain connects TRBV5 to TRBJ2-3; D might be TRBD1 (6 bases). The CDR3 runs 13 residues. CDR1 is LGHNA and CDR2 is YNLKQL in the germline V gene (reference sequence). The CDR3 here is CASSQDRGETLYF. CDR3 bases read: TGTGCCAGCAGCCAAGACAGGGGAGAA.

Remarks on this clone: These gene names are mouse names. Coverage ceases 4 residues before the CDR3 finishes, and the germline J gene fills in the end. The chain uses TRBV13-1 and TRBJ1-2; the match to TRBD1 covers 8 bases. This CDR3 has 16 amino acids. V was pared by 0 bases and J by 4 bases, with 8 bases of the junction left unmatched. CDR1 and CDR2 from the germline V gene are NSHNY and SYGAGN. Partial CDR3 DNA: TGTGCCAGCAGTGATGCGAGGCAGGGGGCGGTCTCC. Its translation is CASSDARQGAVS. The complete CDR3 reads CASSDARQGAVSDYTF.

This clone was observed at least ten times. The listed genes are named as in mouse. The CDR3 end lies 4 residues beyond the end of the read and is filled in from the germline J gene. The chain uses TRBV14 and TRBJ1-2; 7 bases map to TRBD1. The CDR3 has 13 residues. Per the germline V gene, CDR1 is SGHDT and CDR2 is FRDEAV. V was pared by 4 bases and J by 3 bases, with 3 bases of the junction left unmatched. The sequenced part of the CDR3 DNA is TGTGCCAGCAGTCGGACAGGAGACTCC. Its protein product is CASSRTGDS. The whole CDR3 region reads CASSRTGDSDYTF.

A note on this clone: Genes and germline are mouse. The read finishes 4 residues shy of the CDR3 end, and the germline J gene is used to complete it. V and J are TRBV19 and TRBJ2-7; 7 bases agree with TRBD1. The V gene's germline CDR1 is FNHDT and CDR2 SITEND (reference sequence). The V and J ends lost 5 bases and 3 bases, in that order; junction bases with no gene match: 5. This CDR3 has 13 amino acids. Partial CDR3 DNA: TGTGCCAGCAGACCATGGGACAGCTAT. The encoded protein is CASRPWDSY. The entire CDR3 is CASRPWDSYEQYF.

The sample holds a few counts of this clone. Gene and germline names: mouse. The read terminates 4 residues before the CDR3 end, so the remaining end is supplied by the germline J gene. The rearrangement joins TRBV13-3 to TRBJ1-1; D remains unclear. Germline loops: CDR1 NNHDY, CDR2 SYVADS. The CDR3 contains 12 residues. V shed 1 base and J shed 4 bases, with 5 bases lying between them. The CDR3 loop is CASSDFITEVFF. The DNA read from the CDR3 is TGTGCCAGCAGTGATTTCATCACA.

Turning to this clone: Genes here carry mouse names. The sequence runs out 4 residues before the end of the CDR3; the remainder is reconstructed from the germline J gene. The V gene is TRBV19, the J gene TRBJ2-1, with 14 bases identical to TRBD2. This CDR3 is 17 amino acids long. CDR1 is FNHDT, CDR2 SITEND, per germline (reference sequence). J gave up 3 bases and V 5 bases, and 7 bases lay outside the gene matches. CDR3 DNA (partial): TGTGCCAGCAGCCGGGACTGGGGGGGCGCATCCTATGCT. Translation gives CASSRDWGGASYA. The full-length CDR3 reads as CASSRDWGGASYAEQFF.

Only a few counts were recorded for this clone. All gene names here are mouse names. The DNA ends 4 residues before the CDR3 does, and the rest of the CDR3 is filled in from the germline J gene. The J gene is TRBJ2-4, the V gene TRBV1; tentative D call: TRBD2 (7 bases). The CDR3 loop spans 15 amino acids. Germline V CDR1 and CDR2: NSQYPW, LRSPGD (reference sequence). CDR3 loop: CTCKTTLGAGNTLYF. The part of the CDR3 DNA that was read is TGCACCTGCAAAACCACCCTGGGGGCGGGGAAC. The full variable domain, rest sourced from reference TRBV1 and TRBJ2-4, is VTLLEQNPRWRLVPRGQAVNLRCILKNSQYPWMSWYQQDLQKQLQWLFTLRSPGDKEVKSLPGADYLATRVTDTELRLQVANMSQGRTLYCTCKTTLGAGNTLYFGAGTRLSVL.